Listed below are T cell receptor beta chains from one sample, sequenced in a study of blood T cell repertoires in COVID-19. Method: immunoSEQ multiplex PCR; TCRdb's copy keeps in-frame clones and lacks some. The sample shows under 200,000 clones, roughly 75% of them seen only once. Sequenced sample: peripheral blood. The source of these receptors is a man aged 70-80 years with active or convalescent COVID-19. CDR3s include the opening cysteine and the closing phenylalanine or tryptophan. D genes are given only for firm matches. Not every row has a clone size; where given, it reads once, few, many or a size class.

V gene: TRBV9
J gene: TRBJ1-1
D gene: NA
clone size: few
CDR3 DNA: TGTGCCAGCAGCGACATTCTCGGGACATTGAACACTGAAGCTTTCTTT
CDR3 protein: CASSDILGTLNTEAFF

V gene: TRBV19
J gene: TRBJ1-5
D gene: NA
clone size: NA
CDR3 DNA: TGTGCCAGTAGTATAGAGTACGGACACAGCAATCAGCCCCAGCATTTT
CDR3 protein: CASSIEYGHSNQPQHF

V gene: TRBV7-9
J gene: TRBJ2-7
D gene: NA
clone size: NA
CDR3 DNA: TGTGCCAGCAGCTTAGGGCAGGGATCCTCCTACGAGCAGTACTTC
CDR3 protein: CASSLGQGSSYEQYF

V gene: TRBV10-2
J gene: TRBJ1-5
D gene: NA
clone size: NA
CDR3 DNA: TGCGCCAGCAGTGTGGCAGGCGGGGGAGGACAGCCCCAGCATTTT
CDR3 protein: CASSVAGGGGQPQHF

V gene: TRBV23-1
J gene: TRBJ1-2
D gene: TRBD1
clone size: NA
CDR3 DNA: TGCGCCAGCAGTCAATTTGCAGGGGGCGATAGGTATGGCTACACCTTC
CDR3 protein: CASSQFAGGDRYGYTF

V gene: TRBV5-4
J gene: TRBJ2-3
D gene: NA
clone size: NA
CDR3 DNA: TGTGCCAGCAGCTCTCAAGCCTTAGGACAGGGAGGGGATACGCAGTATTTT
CDR3 protein: CASSSQALGQGGDTQYF

V gene: TRBV3-1/TRBV3-2
J gene: TRBJ2-1
D gene: TRBD1
clone size: NA
CDR3 DNA: TGTGCCAGCAGCCACGGACAGGGATACAATGAGCAGTTCTTC
CDR3 protein: CASSHGQGYNEQFF

V gene: TRBV3-1/TRBV3-2
J gene: TRBJ1-5
D gene: NA
clone size: NA
CDR3 DNA: TGTGCCAGCAGCCAACAGGGGTATCAGCCCCAGCATTTT
CDR3 protein: CASSQQGYQPQHF

V gene: TRBV2
J gene: TRBJ2-3
D gene: NA
clone size: NA
CDR3 DNA: TGTGCCAGCTTCCCGGGAGACAAAGATACGCAGTATTTT
CDR3 protein: CASFPGDKDTQYF

V gene: TRBV19
J gene: TRBJ1-1
D gene: NA
clone size: NA
CDR3 DNA: TGTGCCAGTAGTACTCGGGAGTTTGAAGGGAGGACTGAAGCTTTCTTT
CDR3 protein: CASSTREFEGRTEAFF

V gene: TRBV10-2
J gene: TRBJ2-3
D gene: TRBD2
clone size: NA
CDR3 DNA: TGCGCCAGCGGGCTGGCCGGCGGGGGGGCTGGAGATACGCAGTATTTT
CDR3 protein: CASGLAGGGAGDTQYF

V gene: TRBV11-2
J gene: TRBJ1-1
D gene: NA
clone size: NA
CDR3 DNA: TGTGCCAGCAGCGCAGGAATAGACACTGAAGCTTTCTTT
CDR3 protein: CASSAGIDTEAFF

V gene: TRBV7-6
J gene: TRBJ2-7
D gene: TRBD1
clone size: NA
CDR3 DNA: TGTGCCAGCAGCTTTGGACAGGGGGCTAACGAGCAGTACTTC
CDR3 protein: CASSFGQGANEQYF

V gene: TRBV18
J gene: TRBJ1-4
D gene: NA
clone size: few
CDR3 DNA: TGTGCCAGCTCACCTCTCCTTTCGGACTCAACTAATGAAAAACTGTTTTTT
CDR3 protein: CASSPLLSDSTNEKLFF

V gene: TRBV30
J gene: TRBJ1-1
D gene: TRBD1
clone size: few
CDR3 DNA: TGTGCCTGGGACAGGGGGCGGGACACTGAAGCTTTCTTT
CDR3 protein: CAWDRGRDTEAFF

V gene: TRBV20-1
J gene: TRBJ1-1
D gene: NA
clone size: few
CDR3 DNA: TGCAGTGCTAGACGACAAGCAGCTTTCTTT
CDR3 protein: CSARRQAAFF

V gene: TRBV10-2
J gene: TRBJ2-3
D gene: TRBD1
clone size: NA
CDR3 DNA: TGCGCCAGCAGTGGGACGACAGGGGCCCCAACCACAGATACGCAGTATTTT
CDR3 protein: CASSGTTGAPTTDTQYF

V gene: TRBV27
J gene: TRBJ2-7
D gene: TRBD1
clone size: NA
CDR3 DNA: TGTGCCAGCAGTTTATATCAGGGGGCCTCCTACGAGCAGTACTTC
CDR3 protein: CASSLYQGASYEQYF

V gene: TRBV9
J gene: TRBJ2-7
D gene: TRBD2
clone size: NA
CDR3 DNA: TGTGCCAGCAGCCCTAGTGGGCGGGAGCTCAACGAGCAGTACTTC
CDR3 protein: CASSPSGRELNEQYF

V gene: TRBV28
J gene: TRBJ2-7
D gene: TRBD2
clone size: once
CDR3 DNA: TGTGCCAGCAGTCCTATAGGGACTAGCGGGAGAGAAAAATCCTACGAGCAGTACTTC
CDR3 protein: CASSPIGTSGREKSYEQYF

V gene: TRBV11-2
J gene: TRBJ2-1
D gene: NA
clone size: NA
CDR3 DNA: TGTGCCAGCAGCTTCCTATGGGGAGGCCAAATCAATGAGCAGTTCTTC
CDR3 protein: CASSFLWGGQINEQFF

V gene: TRBV6-5
J gene: TRBJ1-1
D gene: NA
clone size: NA
CDR3 DNA: TGTGCCAGCAGTAGCAGGGTCACTGAAGCTTTCTTT
CDR3 protein: CASSSRVTEAFF

V gene: TRBV5-1
J gene: TRBJ2-5
D gene: NA
clone size: NA
CDR3 DNA: TGCGCCAGCAGCTTGGCGCGGCCCCAAGAGACCCAGTACTTC
CDR3 protein: CASSLARPQETQYF

V gene: TRBV2
J gene: TRBJ1-5
D gene: TRBD1
clone size: NA
CDR3 DNA: TGTGCCAGCTCCCGGACAGGATTATATCAGCCCCAGCATTTT
CDR3 protein: CASSRTGLYQPQHF

V gene: TRBV6-5
J gene: TRBJ2-7
D gene: TRBD2
clone size: few
CDR3 DNA: TGTGCCAGCAGTACTAGGACTAGCGGTTACGAGCAGTACTTC
CDR3 protein: CASSTRTSGYEQYF

V gene: TRBV6-2/TRBV6-3
J gene: TRBJ1-2
D gene: TRBD1
clone size: NA
CDR3 DNA: TGTGCCAGCAGTGTTGGGACAGGGAGTGGCTACACCTTC
CDR3 protein: CASSVGTGSGYTF

V gene: TRBV6-4
J gene: TRBJ1-5
D gene: NA
clone size: few
CDR3 DNA: TGTGCCAGCAGACCAGGGGCTCCGAAGGATCAGCCCCAGCATTTT
CDR3 protein: CASRPGAPKDQPQHF

V gene: TRBV7-6
J gene: TRBJ2-7
D gene: TRBD1
clone size: NA
CDR3 DNA: TGTGCCAGCAGCTTACAGGGGGCAATGACCTACGAGCAGTACTTC
CDR3 protein: CASSLQGAMTYEQYF

V gene: TRBV19
J gene: TRBJ2-2
D gene: NA
clone size: NA
CDR3 DNA: TGTGCCAGTAGTATCGGACTACTCACCGGGGAGCTGTTTTTT
CDR3 protein: CASSIGLLTGELFF

V gene: TRBV5-1
J gene: TRBJ2-2
D gene: NA
clone size: NA
CDR3 DNA: TGCGCCAGCAGCTGGGGGGACTCCAGCGCGAACACCGGGGAGCTGTTTTTT
CDR3 protein: CASSWGDSSANTGELFF

V gene: TRBV3-1/TRBV3-2
J gene: TRBJ1-3
D gene: NA
clone size: NA
CDR3 DNA: TGTGCCAGCAGCCTTCAGGCGAGCTCTGGAAACACCATATATTTT
CDR3 protein: CASSLQASSGNTIYF

V gene: TRBV28
J gene: TRBJ1-1
D gene: NA
clone size: NA
CDR3 DNA: TGTGCCAGCAGCATCGCGGGGGCTAGGAGCACTGAAGCTTTCTTT
CDR3 protein: CASSIAGARSTEAFF